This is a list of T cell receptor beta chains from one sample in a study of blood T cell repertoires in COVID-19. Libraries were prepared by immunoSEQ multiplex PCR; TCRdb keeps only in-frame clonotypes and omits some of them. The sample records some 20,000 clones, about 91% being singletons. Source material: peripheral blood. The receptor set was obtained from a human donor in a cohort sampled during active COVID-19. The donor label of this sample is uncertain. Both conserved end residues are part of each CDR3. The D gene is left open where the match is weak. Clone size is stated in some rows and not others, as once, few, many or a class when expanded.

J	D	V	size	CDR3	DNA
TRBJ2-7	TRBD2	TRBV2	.	CASSSRLAGGDEQYF	TGTGCCAGCAGTTCTCGACTAGCGGGAGGGGACGAGCAGTACTTC
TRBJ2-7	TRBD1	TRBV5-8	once	CASSTRTGVGDEQYF	TGTGCCAGCAGCACAAGGACAGGGGTAGGGGACGAGCAGTACTTC
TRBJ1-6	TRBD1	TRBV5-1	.	CASSLASTGRSYNSPLHF	TGCGCCAGCAGCTTGGCCTCGACAGGGCGCTCCTATAATTCACCCCTCCACTTT
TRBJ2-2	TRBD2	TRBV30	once	CAWSRAGANTGELFF	TGTGCCTGGAGTCGGGCGGGAGCGAACACCGGGGAGCTGTTTTTT
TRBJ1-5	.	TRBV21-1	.	CASSHRGQGAKGSNQPQHF	TGTGCCAGCAGCCACCGCGGACAGGGGGCAAAGGGTAGCAATCAGCCCCAGCATTTT
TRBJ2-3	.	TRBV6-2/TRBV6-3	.	CASSRPLGAGDTQYF	TGTGCCAGCAGCCGCCCACTAGGCGCCGGGGATACGCAGTATTTT
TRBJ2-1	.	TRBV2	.	CASQFMGLNNEQFF	TGTGCCAGTCAGTTCATGGGGCTAAACAATGAGCAGTTCTTC
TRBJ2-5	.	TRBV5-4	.	CASSWGRSLRGQETQYF	TGTGCCAGCAGCTGGGGGCGGTCCTTGAGGGGCCAAGAGACCCAGTACTTC
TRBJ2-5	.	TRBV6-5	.	CASSYSRATIQETQYF	TGTGCCAGCAGTTACTCGAGAGCGACGATACAAGAGACCCAGTACTTC
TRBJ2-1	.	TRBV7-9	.	CAVGGDNEQFF	TGTGCAGTAGGGGGGGACAATGAGCAGTTCTTC
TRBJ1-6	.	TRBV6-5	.	CASSRTNRDSPLHF	TGTGCCAGCAGTAGGACCAACAGGGACTCACCCCTCCACTTT
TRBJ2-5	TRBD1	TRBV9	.	CASSVTGGYETQYF	TGTGCCAGCAGCGTTACAGGGGGTTATGAGACCCAGTACTTC